This entry features one T cell receptor (beta chain) sequence. This clone's antigen is unknown. Qualities for individual bases were not recorded, and no much larger clone is one base off. These data are taken from a study of neoadjuvant anti-PD-1 for oral cavity cancer (dated by TCRdb to 2020 to 2022). Turning to the overall study: Before undergoing curative-intent surgical resection, most patients got three to four biweekly nivolumab doses at 3 mg/kg. Patients who did not progress were given a fourth nivolumab dose at about day 43 and had definitive surgical resection on days 50-56. Under RECIST 1.1, a patient counted as a responder if showing complete response, partial response or stable disease, and as a non-responder if showing progression. A 33% response rate was observed in the parent correlative cohort, in which about a dozen patients were included.

For deep sequencing of PBMC libraries, mostly roughly 520 ng of input genomic DNA was used, and six replicates were run per sample. The immunoSEQ hsTCRbeta kit was used to prepare TCRbeta libraries according to the manufacturer's instructions. An Illumina NovaSeq 6000 S4 flow cell was used to sequence the final libraries, which had first been combined to 3 nM. The published analysis was carried out like this. Raw data preprocessing and quality control were performed with the immunoSEQ Analyzer. The analysis was restricted to productive rearrangements, with each unique CDR3 amino acid sequence defining a clonotype. Using the R package tcR, the researchers computed the Gini-Simpson index as their estimate of repertoire clonality. Student's t test was used to compare Gini indices, and Pearson correlation was used to assess associations with tumor size change. Drawn from immuneACCESS, this table holds only the in-frame rearrangements with V and J called that TCRdb kept. Clones are partly lost; checked studies trace under half to an unresolved V gene and leave the rest unexplained. D and trimming were read from the DNA, whereas the V and J calls and clone size are those reported in that table. The sample yields about 80,000 clones; under 90% were counted once. About 2.9% of the sample is taken by the ten largest.

Reading the label with the study, this specimen's time point is: before neoadjuvant nivolumab. The patients had newly diagnosed stage II-IVA oral cavity squamous cell carcinoma and had not received any prior systemic or radiation treatment. Everyone in the cohort had locally advanced, HPV-negative oral cavity squamous cell carcinoma. Peripheral blood mononuclear cells were analyzed directly, without maintenance or expansion in culture. Samples came from a longitudinal correlative study of a single-arm phase II trial of neoadjuvant nivolumab in oral cavity squamous cell carcinoma. Subject-matched pre- and post-treatment PBMCs and tumors from three responders and three non-responders underwent genomic DNA-based TCRbeta sequencing. Peripheral blood mononuclear cells were collected before nivolumab treatment and again after treatment, at the time of surgery. The Maxwell RSC DNA from Cells kit was used to extract genomic DNA from PBMCs.

According to the germline V gene, CDR1 reads SGHVS and CDR2 reads FNYEAQ. Cut back by 5 bases and 4 bases, the V and J ends lie 11 bases apart. CDR3 length: 13 amino acids, cysteine to phenylalanine. The kept DNA is CDR3 alone, 39 bases in frame from the first base. On the study overall, not on this receptor specifically: Higher pretreatment blood TCRbeta clonality and lower post-treatment tumor TCRbeta clonality were correlated with higher pretreatment blood Treg/Th17 ratios. TCR analyses included only three patients per response group, and the authors called for larger cohorts for validation. Within PBMCs, T cell clonality (Gini index) was significantly higher in non-responders than responders after neoadjuvant nivolumab.

This receptor chain uses TRBV7-6 and TRBJ1-1; no D segment can be confidently identified. The clonotype comes from a person between 40 and 79 years old with oral cavity squamous cell carcinoma. This specimen consisted of PBMCs, obtained before nivolumab (anti-PD-1) treatment. The bases are TGTGCCAGCAGCCTGGGCTCGGGCACTGAAGCTTTCTTT. The resulting protein is CASSLGSGTEAFF. With all but the CDR3 taken from the reference TRBV7-6 and TRBJ1-1 genes, the full variable domain is: GAGVSQSPRYKVTKRGQDVALRCDPISGHVSLYWYRQALGQGPEFLTYFNYEAQQDKSGLPNDRFSAERPEGSISTLTIQRTEQRDSAMYRCASSLGSGTEAFFGQGTRLTVV.